These T cell receptor beta chains were read from a single sample in a study of OX40 agonist ivuxolimab in advanced cancers. Libraries were prepared by immunoSEQ multiplex PCR; TCRdb keeps only in-frame clonotypes and omits some of them. The sample includes 60,000 to 65,000 clones, 85% to 90% seen only once; the top ten take approximately 10%. The material sequenced was CD4+ or CD8+ T cells sorted from blood, taken in a trial of the OX40 agonist ivuxolimab. These receptors all come from an adult with an advanced solid tumor such as melanoma, head and neck, liver or kidney cancer. Each CDR3 is given without its conserved first and last residue. Each record gives: J gene, V gene, CDR3 protein.

j_call: TRBJ1-6; v_call: TRBV2; cdr3_aa: ASSEQGSDNSPLH
j_call: TRBJ2-2; v_call: TRBV19; cdr3_aa: AAGDRGQTGELF
j_call: TRBJ2-2; v_call: TRBV5-1; cdr3_aa: ASAPNPAENTGELF
j_call: TRBJ2-2; v_call: TRBV11-2; cdr3_aa: ASSPNPGTHDTGELF
j_call: TRBJ1-2; v_call: TRBV6-5; cdr3_aa: ASRPPGQGNYGYT
j_call: TRBJ1-2; v_call: TRBV29-1; cdr3_aa: SVFRYQWGYT
j_call: TRBJ2-5; v_call: TRBV7-9; cdr3_aa: ASSPGQGGEQETQY
j_call: TRBJ2-7; v_call: TRBV11-2; cdr3_aa: ASSNYHEQY
j_call: TRBJ2-1; v_call: TRBV11-3; cdr3_aa: ASSRLGEDEQF
j_call: TRBJ2-1; v_call: TRBV18; cdr3_aa: ASSRQGNNEQF
j_call: TRBJ1-5; v_call: TRBV2; cdr3_aa: ASSGSGTVGQPQH
j_call: TRBJ1-5; v_call: TRBV11-1; cdr3_aa: ASSSPTSQDRRGPPQH
j_call: TRBJ1-5; v_call: TRBV6-5; cdr3_aa: ASSYLTGRGPQH
j_call: TRBJ2-1; v_call: TRBV5-1; cdr3_aa: ASSFGGSINEQF
j_call: TRBJ2-1; v_call: TRBV7-9; cdr3_aa: ASSRTSGVYNEQF
j_call: TRBJ2-7; v_call: TRBV6-1; cdr3_aa: ASSGLLLSPTQY
j_call: TRBJ2-1; v_call: TRBV10-2; cdr3_aa: ASSFGTGRSEQF
j_call: TRBJ2-4; v_call: TRBV7-2; cdr3_aa: ASSLEPGSGNIQY
j_call: TRBJ1-3; v_call: TRBV29-1; cdr3_aa: SVTAGVRGNTIY
j_call: TRBJ2-5; v_call: TRBV19; cdr3_aa: ASSISSVRRETQY